This T cell receptor beta chain was identified during a study of blood T cell repertoires in COVID-19 (TCRdb year 2020). A note on the overall study: Samples from collaborators originated in the United States, Italy and Spain and spanned both the acute and convalescent phases of COVID-19. The prospective study material was composed of cDNA or gDNA derived from T cells, B-cell-depleted T cells, or PBMCs. The dataset comprised deeply sampled blood TCRbeta repertoires from subjects exposed to, actively infected with, or recovered from COVID-19. The repertoires were made available in a free public database intended to serve as a resource for research on the immune response to SARS-CoV-2. Samples were obtained from the ongoing ImmuneRACE study (first 160 participants) and from approximately 1,200 subjects provided by 6 global collaborators. Nearly every sample came with metadata listing a de-identified subject ID, COVID-19 status, age in years and sex. Where available, HLA class I and class II types were obtained from metadata supplied by the sample provider rather than from assay-based typing.

Participants in the prospective study were aged about 18 to 95 years, lived in some 24 United States geographic areas, and enrolled through a virtual design. To assign participants to cohorts, the prospective study relied on clinical history that participants themselves reported in a screening survey and a study questionnaire. ImmuneRACE Cohort 3 recovered participants were defined by two consecutive negative NP/OP PCR tests, healthcare professional clearance, or symptom resolution. In the prospective study, whole blood, serum and a nasopharyngeal or oropharyngeal swab were collected from each participant by mobile phlebotomists. Participants in the prospective study had the option to provide additional blood draws and questionnaires over a roughly 2-month period. Before DNA extraction, prospective study blood samples were shipped either frozen or at room temperature. TCRbeta CDR3 regions were amplified from genomic DNA using the immunoSEQ Assay, a bias-controlled multiplex PCR. From the authors' description of their analysis: The number of nucleated cells in each sample was estimated from the amplification of reference gene primers within the assay. To quantify the absolute abundance of each unique TCRbeta CDR3 rearrangement, sequence reads were collapsed and filtered. For each sample, productive Simpson clonality was calculated by taking the square root of Simpson's diversity index across productive rearrangements. In its TCRdb copy, this immuneACCESS table keeps in-frame sequences only and misses some clones. Where compared with another copy, unresolved V genes explain less than half of these, and the others have no known cause. V, J and clone size derive from that table, while D and trimming were established from the DNA sequence. This sample has about half a million clones in its table, and 70% to 90% of those were observed once. The ten most abundant clones make up more than 7.5% of the sample.

CDR3 length: 16 amino acids, cysteine to phenylalanine. The sequence is cut down to CDR3 DNA, 48 bases in frame from base 1. The germline V gene (reference sequence) supplies CDR1 SGHNT and CDR2 YYREEE. Germline trimming amounts to 0 bases on V and 6 bases on J, with 3 as the count of junction bases outside the gene matches. General study outcomes and caveats: How much clinical and demographic metadata was included differed by source and by participant, and the metadata was provided uncurated.

A remark on this clone: This receptor's antigen is unknown. Base quality data are lacking; no much larger clone is found one base away.

Sequencing input: PBMCs or T cells enriched from blood (not recorded which). This TCR was sampled from an older woman who had recovered from COVID-19. The rearranged segments are TRBV5-4 and TRBJ2-2; TRBD2 fits 12 bases in the junction. The CDR3 amino acid sequence is: CASSLGLAGGPGELFF. The nucleotide sequence is TGTGCCAGCAGCTTGGGGCTAGCGGGGGGGCCCGGGGAGCTGTTTTTT.